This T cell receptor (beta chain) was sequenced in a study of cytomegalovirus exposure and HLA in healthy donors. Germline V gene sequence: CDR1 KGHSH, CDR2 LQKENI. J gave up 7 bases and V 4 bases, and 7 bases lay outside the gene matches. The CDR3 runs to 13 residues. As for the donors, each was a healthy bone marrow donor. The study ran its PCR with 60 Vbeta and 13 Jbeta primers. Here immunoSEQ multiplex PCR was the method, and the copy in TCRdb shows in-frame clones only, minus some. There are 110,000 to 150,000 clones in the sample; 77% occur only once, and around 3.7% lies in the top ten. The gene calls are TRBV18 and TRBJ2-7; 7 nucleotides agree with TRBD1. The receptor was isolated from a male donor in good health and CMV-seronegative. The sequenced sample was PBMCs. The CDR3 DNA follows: TGTGCCAGCTCACTCAACAGGGGCGGGGAGCAGTACTTC. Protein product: CASSLNRGGEQYF.